The sequence of this TCR beta chain was determined in a study of regulatory T cells in long-lasting Graves disease. This clonotype was observed a handful of times. The CDR3 has 14 amino acids. V lost 4 bases, J lost 5 bases, and 14 bases lay in between. Germline-derived CDR1 and CDR2 are SEHNR and FQNEAQ (reference sequence). Assembly of TCR beta libraries relied on iRepertoire HTBI primers together with Arm-PCR of CDR3 regions. In the original workflow: Overall, samples carried over 60 TRBV and 13 to 15 TRBJ segments. TCRdb reprocessed the multiplex PCR reads via MiXCR and lists one record per CDR3 protein. It is TCRdb's table, rather than the study itself, that gives the V and J calls and clone size. The sample includes about 400,000 distinct CDR3 sequences, 15% to 17% of them seen just once. Regarding time point: newly diagnosed GD, antithyroid drugs for less than 3 months. From RNA extracted from PBMCs, the TCR library was made.

Here the sequenced sample was peripheral blood mononuclear cells (PBMCs), taken at new diagnosis, from a patient treated with antithyroid drugs. This receptor was obtained from a female donor with Graves disease. V is TRBV7-9 and J is TRBJ1-2; D perhaps matches TRBD1 (6 bases). The CDR3 here is CASSSTLTGYGYTF. CDR3 DNA sequence: TGTGCCAGCAGCTCCACCCTCACAGGGTATGGCTACACCTTC.